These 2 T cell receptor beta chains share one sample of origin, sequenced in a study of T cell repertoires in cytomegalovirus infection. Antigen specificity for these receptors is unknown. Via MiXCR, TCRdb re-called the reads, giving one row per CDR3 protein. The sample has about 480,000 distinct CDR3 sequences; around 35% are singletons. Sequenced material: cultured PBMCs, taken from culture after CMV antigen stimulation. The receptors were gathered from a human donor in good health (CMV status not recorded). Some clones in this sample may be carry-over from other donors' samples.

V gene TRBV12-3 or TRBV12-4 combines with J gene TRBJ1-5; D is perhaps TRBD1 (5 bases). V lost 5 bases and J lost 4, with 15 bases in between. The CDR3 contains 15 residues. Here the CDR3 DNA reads TGTGCCAGCAGTACCCGAGGGACCCTTAATCAGCCCCAGCATTTT. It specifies CASSTRGTLNQPQHF.

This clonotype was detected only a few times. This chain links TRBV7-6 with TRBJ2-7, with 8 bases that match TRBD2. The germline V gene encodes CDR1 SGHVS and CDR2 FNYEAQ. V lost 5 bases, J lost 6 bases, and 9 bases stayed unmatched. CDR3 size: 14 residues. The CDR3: CASSPAGLGPEQYV. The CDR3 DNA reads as TGTGCCAGCAGCCCGGCGGGACTAGGTCCCGAGCAGTACGTC.